The clone carrying this T cell receptor beta chain was detected only a few times. Germline V gene lookup returns CDR1 SGHTA and CDR2 FQGNSA. V was shortened by 5 bases and J by 7 bases, with 8 bases between the two germline ends. This CDR3 has 12 amino acids. These data come from a study of shared clonotypes between healthy human individuals. None of the donors, who were healthy HIV-negative adults, had recently had acute infections or vaccinations. Donors comprised only Caucasian adults living in Nashville, Tennessee. Genomic DNA, for the unsorted samples, came from some 100 million PBMCs. Bulk PBMC genomic DNA spanned ten immunoSEQ deep plates. Method: immunoSEQ multiplex PCR; TCRdb's copy keeps in-frame clones and lacks some. The sample gives fewer than 550,000 clones, about 79% of which show up once; around 13% is in the top ten.

The receptor was isolated from a woman aged 40-49 years in good health. Some clones in this sample may be carry-over from other donors' samples. The V gene is TRBV7-2, the J gene TRBJ2-2; the D is unclear. Sequences were obtained from PBMCs. The CDR3 bases are TGTGCCAGCAGCGTCCAGCGCGGGGAGCTGTTTTTT. This encodes CASSVQRGELFF.